The clone carrying this T cell receptor (beta chain) has at least ten counts. CD8+CD57+ cell expansion, shown by flow cytometry, had occurred in the patients selected for sequencing. The sample belongs to a study of CD8+CD57+ T cells in acquired aplastic anemia. The germline CDR1 and CDR2 sequences are SGHNT and YYREEE (reference sequence). The CDR3 totals 15 residues. V gave up 4 bases and J gave up 4 bases, with 14 bases separating them. Genomic DNA acted as the template from which TCR beta VDJ combination and CDR3 sequence profiling were carried out. MiXCR, applied by TCRdb to the reads, yields one record per CDR3 protein. The sample lists under 200,000 distinct CDR3 sequences, approximately 51% occurring once.

The chain has TRBV5-4 and TRBJ2-2, with TRBD2 as a possible D gene (6 bases). This TCR was sampled from a human donor with aplastic anemia. Specimen: sorted CD4+, CD8+, or CD8+CD57+ T cells (not recorded which) from PBMCs. The CDR3: CASSGVRGGTGELFF. CDR3 DNA: TGTGCCAGCAGCGGCGTAAGGGGAGGCACCGGGGAGCTGTTTTTT.